What follows are 19 T cell receptor beta chains derived from one specimen sequenced in a study of lung T cells in sarcoidosis with Löfgren's syndrome. TCRdb analysed the reads with MiXCR anew, one entry per CDR3 protein. The sample contains 1,500 to 2,000 distinct CDR3 sequences, approximately 29% of which appear only once. Sequenced sample: CD4+ T cells from bronchoalveolar lavage. These TCRs come from a human donor with sarcoidosis (Löfgren's syndrome or another form), or a control subject (not recorded which).

About this clonotype itself: A read error may explain this, as a much larger clone is one base away. V and J are TRBV2 and TRBJ2-3; the match to TRBD2 covers 11 bases. CDR1 and CDR2 (germline): SNHLY, FYNNEI. This CDR3 is built from 13 residues. CDR3 sequence: CACSPTSGVFQYF. CDR3 coding DNA: TGTGCCTGCAGTCCGACTAGCGGGGTTTTTCAGTATTTT.

Details on this clonotype: This sequence may be a read error, since a much larger clone differs from it by one base. The chain employs TRBV3-1 and TRBJ2-1; 12 positions match TRBD2. J lost 8 bases, V lost 2 bases, and 10 bases had no gene match. Germline CDR1 LGHDT, CDR2 YNNKEL (reference sequence). This CDR3 has 17 amino acids. In nucleotides, the CDR3 is TGTGCCAGCAGCCAATCCAGACTAGCGGGAGCTTTGGATGAGCAGTTCTTC. Its translation: CASSQSRLAGALDEQFF.

This clonotype was recorded a few times. The J gene is TRBJ2-3, the V gene TRBV29-1, with TRBD1 identical over 8 bases. CDR3 size: 15 residues. After removal of 5 bases from V and 4 bases from J, the junction contained 11 bases not matched to a gene. Germline V gives CDR1 SQVTM, CDR2 ANQGSEA. The CDR3 DNA sequence: TGCAGCGTTCAGAGTAGGCAGGGGGCTTCAGATACGCAGTATTTT. Protein: CSVQSRQGASDTQYF.

This clonotype was counted many times. The chain couples TRBV9 to TRBJ2-7; D unclear. V lost 0 bases to trimming and J lost 2 bases, with 6 bases between them. CDR1 is SGDLS, CDR2 YYNGEE, per germline. This CDR3 region has 13 residues. CDR3 in DNA: TGTGCCAGCAGCGTAGGGCCAACCTACGAGCAGTACTTC. This codes for CASSVGPTYEQYF.

By proportion, this clonotype is medium-sized. V and J are TRBV2 and TRBJ2-3; TRBD2 matches at 11 bases. J was trimmed by 12 bases and V by 5 bases; bases with no gene match: 7. CDR3 length: 13 amino acids. Germline V gene data show CDR1 as SNHLY and CDR2 as FYNNEI. Written as DNA, the CDR3 is TGTGCCAGCAGTCCGACTAGCGGGGTTTTTCAGTATTTT. Amino acids: CASSPTSGVFQYF.

This clonotype has only a few counts. The chain is built from TRBV19 and TRBJ2-1; no definite D call. CDR1 and CDR2 from the germline V gene are LNHDA and SQIVND (reference sequence). This CDR3 contains 16 residues. V shed 4 bases and J shed 6 bases, with 19 bases lying between them. The DNA of the CDR3 is TGTGCCAGTAGTACCCGGGTCTCAAGAAGAACCAATGAGCAGTTCTTC. Protein product: CASSTRVSRRTNEQFF. Full variable domain (missing parts from reference TRBV19 and TRBJ2-1): DGGITQSPKYLFRKEGQNVTLSCEQNLNHDAMYWYRQDPGQGLRLIYYSQIVNDFQKGDIAEGYSVSREKKESFPLTVTSAQKNPTAFYLCASSTRVSRRTNEQFFGPGTRLTVL.

Relative to its sample, this clonotype is medium-sized. The chain joins TRBV6-2 or TRBV6-3 to TRBJ1-2; D remains unclear. Germline V CDR1 and CDR2: MNHEY, SVGEGT. The germline V and J ends were trimmed by 1 base and 8 bases, with 8 bases remaining between them. The CDR3 contains 12 residues. The CDR3 here is CASSYLTRGYTF. For the CDR3, the DNA is TGTGCCAGCAGTTACTTAACAAGGGGCTACACCTTC.

This clonotype is judged medium-sized (0.01 to 0.1%). This rearrangement joins TRBV18 to TRBJ2-3, with no clear D. The CDR3 length is 12 residues. Germline CDR1 reads KGHSH; CDR2 reads LQKENI. The ends were cut back, 2 bases at V and 6 bases at J, with 6 bases in the middle. The DNA for the CDR3 is TGTGCCAGCTCACCAAATTGGGATACGCAGTATTTT. Encoded protein: CASSPNWDTQYF.

By sample share, this clonotype is medium-sized. The chain is built from TRBV2 and TRBJ2-2, with 10 bases aligning to TRBD1. This CDR3 is 14 amino acids long. The germline gives CDR1 SNHLY, CDR2 FYNNEI. The junction had 5 bases not matched to a gene; V was cut back by 8 bases and J by 5 bases. The DNA for the CDR3 is TGTGCCAGCTGCGGGACAGGGGATACCGGGGAGCTGTTTTTT. It encodes CASCGTGDTGELFF.

By share of the sample, this clonotype is large (0.1 to 1%). The chain links TRBV24-1 to TRBJ2-1; D is possibly TRBD2 (6 bases). Germline V gene sequence: CDR1 KGHDR, CDR2 SFDVKD. Trimming pared 3 bases from V and 12 bases from J, leaving 17 bases between. CDR3 length equals 14 residues. Here the CDR3 reads CATSDHSDYFWQFF. CDR3 nucleotides: TGTGCCACCAGTGATCACTCGGACTACTTTTGGCAGTTCTTC.

Judged by abundance, this clonotype is medium-sized. The chain employs TRBV4-2 and TRBJ2-1, with 14 bases matching TRBD2. CDR1 and CDR2 from the germline V gene are LGHNA and YNFKEQ. This CDR3 is built from 16 residues. Unmatched junction bases numbered 3, after V lost 1 base and J lost 7 bases. CDR3 in amino acids: CASSQAGTSGSNEQFF. The CDR3 DNA is TGTGCCAGCAGCCAAGCCGGGACTAGCGGGAGTAATGAGCAGTTCTTC.

Regarding this clonotype: A read error may account for a junction end that differs from germline. The rearrangement uses TRBV20-1 and TRBJ2-3, with D perhaps being TRBD1 or TRBD2 (5 bases each). This CDR3 has 15 residues. CDR1 and CDR2 (germline): DFQATT, SNEGSKA (reference sequence). DNA for the CDR3: TGCAGAGCTAGAGATCTCAGGGACGGTTCAGATACGCAGTATTTT. Protein sequence: CRARDLRDGSDTQYF.

Comment on this clonotype: A much larger clone sits a single nucleotide away, making a read error possible. The CDR3 end shows no conserved phenylalanine or tryptophan, and so a read error is likely. The chain couples TRBV5-4 to TRBJ1-6; no reliable D call. Germline V CDR1 and CDR2: SGHNT, YYREEE (reference sequence). CDR3 length: 14 residues. V lost 0 bases and J lost 6, with 7 bases in between. CDR3 region: CASSLDLANSPLHL. Written as DNA, the CDR3 is TGTGCCAGCAGCTTGGACCTAGCTAATTCACCCCTCCACCTT.

The genes are TRBV9 and TRBJ2-2, with D uncertain. Between the trimmed V and J ends, which lost 0 bases and 0 bases, there was a span of 3 bases. CDR3 size: 14 residues. Per germline, CDR1 SGDLS and CDR2 YYNGEE. The CDR3 spells CASSVDSNTGELFF. The CDR3 region has the DNA TGTGCCAGCAGCGTAGACTCGAACACCGGGGAGCTGTTTTTT.

This clonotype is judged medium-sized (0.01 to 0.1%). J is TRBJ1-6 and V is TRBV20-1; TRBD1 aligns across 11 bases. CDR1 and CDR2 (germline): DFQATT, SNEGSKA (reference sequence). This CDR3 has 16 amino acids. V shed 2 bases, J shed 9 bases, and the junction held 9 bases outside the gene matches. CDR3 amino acids: CSARSGTGGTGSPLHF. The CDR3 nucleotides are TGCAGTGCTAGATCTGGGACAGGGGGAACGGGTTCACCCCTCCACTTT.

By frequency in the sample, this clonotype is medium-sized. The chain joins TRBV12-3 or TRBV12-4 to TRBJ2-1; 9 bases are shared with TRBD2. This CDR3 has 15 residues. J lost 7 bases, V lost 6 bases, and 10 bases had no gene match. CDR3 loop: CASRRAEAGGNEQFF. In nucleotides, the CDR3 is TGTGCCAGCAGGCGCGCCGAAGCGGGGGGAAATGAGCAGTTCTTC.

By sample fraction, this clonotype is medium-sized (0.01 to 0.1%). V usage is TRBV3-1 and J usage is TRBJ1-1, with TRBD1 as a possible D gene (5 bases). V lost 2 bases and J lost 3, with 16 bases in between. The CDR3 is 16 residues long. CDR1 LGHDT and CDR2 YNNKEL come from the germline V gene (reference sequence). The CDR3 DNA follows: TGTGCCAGCAGCCAACCGACCGGGACCCTGGACACTGAAGCTTTCTTT. This translates into CASSQPTGTLDTEAFF. Filled out from reference TRBV3-1 and TRBJ1-1, the complete variable domain reads DTAVSQTPKYLVTQMGNDKSIKCEQNLGHDTMYWYKQDSKKFLKIMFSYNNKELIINETVPNRFSPKSPDKAHLNLHINSLELGDSAVYFCASSQPTGTLDTEAFFGQGTRLTVV.

In this sample, this clonotype turned up many times. The chain recombines TRBV18 with TRBJ2-7, with TRBD1 matching over 7 bases. From germline, CDR1 is KGHSH and CDR2 LQKENI. The CDR3 has 14 amino acids. V dropped 4 bases and J dropped 4; count of bases not matched to a gene: 7. CDR3 residues: CASSLDRAVYEQYF. DNA of the CDR3: TGTGCCAGCTCACTCGACAGGGCCGTGTACGAGCAGTACTTC.

This clonotype was counted a few times. Mismatch with germline at one junction end may stem from a read error. The gene calls are TRBV14 and TRBJ1-1; 9 nucleotides align to TRBD1. The CDR3 consists of 13 residues. Germline assignment: CDR1 SGHDN and CDR2 FVKESK. As DNA, the CDR3 is TGTGCCTGCAGCCTGACAGGGGGCACTGAAGCTTTCTTT. Its protein product is CACSLTGGTEAFF.